This T cell receptor (beta chain) was profiled in a study of prognosis after radiotherapy for stage I lung cancer. On the study more broadly: About 14 patients presented with newly diagnosed primary stage I lung tumors, and roughly 5 carried oligometastatic NSCLC following surgical resection of the primary tumor. Not a single patient was given any concurrent therapy alongside stereotactic body radiotherapy, also referred to as SBRT. General observations from the study: Unique TCR clone counts fell after stereotactic body radiation therapy, median around 10,000 versus 6,900.

Trimming took 9 bases from V and 3 from J, leaving 16 bases between them. This CDR3 is built from 14 residues. The germline CDR1 and CDR2 sequences are KGHDR and SFDVKD. Genomic DNA was the source, and TCR beta CDR3 was amplified from it by two-round multiplex PCR. TRBV and TRBJ genes each had their own specific primers in first-round PCR. TCRdb called the multiplex PCR reads again in MiXCR, with one record for every CDR3 protein. The sample shows some 30,000 distinct CDR3 sequences, 40% to 50% of them seen only once. This clonotype was recorded at least ten times. Antigen: not known. This clonotype was obtained from a donor aged 50 or older with non-small cell lung cancer. The chain employs TRBV24-1 and TRBJ1-2; no firm D call. The material was PBMCs, obtained before or after stereotactic body radiation therapy (not recorded which). CDR3 residues: CATAFGSGDYGYTF. The CDR3, as DNA: TGTGCCACCGCTTTCGGATCCGGGGACTATGGCTACACCTTC.